This TCR beta chain was profiled in a study of blood T cell repertoires in COVID-19. This clone was found once. Germline CDR1 reads SNHLY; CDR2 reads FYNNEI. The CDR3 consists of 13 residues. V was pared by 3 bases and J by 7 bases, with 10 bases between. Only in-frame clones appear in the TCRdb table, and some are missing; sequencing was by immunoSEQ multiplex PCR. The sample lists roughly 230,000 clones; about 85% were seen once. The V call is TRBV2, the J call TRBJ1-5; tentatively, D is TRBD1 (6 bases). This TCR was sampled from a woman of 80 years or more with acute or convalescent COVID-19. The sequencing input was peripheral blood. CDR3 DNA sequence: TGTGCCAGCAGTGAGGGGGCACGGCAGCCCCAGCATTTT. Translation gives CASSEGARQPQHF. The full variable domain, completed using reference TRBV2 and TRBJ1-5, is EPEVTQTPSHQVTQMGQEVILRCVPISNHLYFYWYRQILGQKVEFLVSFYNNEISEKSEIFDDQFSVERPDGSNFTLKIRSTKLEDSAMYFCASSEGARQPQHFGDGTRLSIL.